The 32 T cell receptor beta chains below were found in one sample sequenced in a study of blood T cell repertoires in COVID-19. Using immunoSEQ multiplex PCR, the repertoire was profiled, and TCRdb retains in-frame clones only, with some absent. This sample has around 71,000 clones, with 65% to 90% found just once. Sequencing was carried out using peripheral blood. The source is a young man with COVID-19, enrolled during active disease.

The genes are TRBV6-5 and TRBJ2-7, with 8 positions matching TRBD1. V lost 10 bases and J lost 2; bases outside the gene matches: 10. Germline CDR1 reads MNHEY; CDR2 reads SVGAGI. This CDR3 is built from 14 residues. CDR3 DNA: TGTGCCACCACAAGGGGACAGGTAACCTACGAGCAGTACTTC. Protein: CATTRGQVTYEQYF.

The V and J genes are TRBV28 and TRBJ1-1; maybe TRBD1 (5 bases). Germline CDR1 reads MDHEN; CDR2 reads SYDVKM. Deletions cut 2 bases from V and 4 bases from J, with 23 bases between. CDR3 size: 18 residues. The CDR3 DNA sequence: TGTGCCAGCAGTTTACACACCTCGCAGGGCAGTTGGTCCACTGAAGCTTTCTTT. As protein: CASSLHTSQGSWSTEAFF.

This clone appeared a few times. The V and J genes are TRBV7-9 and TRBJ1-2; TRBD1 agrees at 12 bases. CDR1 is SEHNR, CDR2 FQNEAQ, per germline (reference sequence). The CDR3 sequence is 14 residues long. J lost 7 bases, V lost 5 bases, and 5 bases had no gene match. For the CDR3, the DNA is TGTGCCAGCAGCCGGGGACAGGGGGCTAGTGGCTACACCTTC. Translating it yields CASSRGQGASGYTF.

This clone has only a few counts. This sequence joins TRBV3-1 (or the pseudogene TRBV3-2) and TRBJ2-7; possibly TRBD1 for D (6 bases). V was shortened by 4 bases and J by 9 bases, with 22 bases between the two germline ends. The CDR3 length is 15 residues. Germline CDR1 and CDR2: LGHDT and YNNKEL (reference sequence). The CDR3 reads CASSRGQAGEWGQYF. For the CDR3, the DNA is TGTGCCAGCAGCCGAGGTCAGGCAGGGGAGTGGGGGCAGTACTTC.

The chain's CDR3 is CASSSQGVKPLHF. Here the CDR3 DNA reads TGTGCCAGCAGTTCTCAGGGGGTTAAACCCCTCCACTTT. V gene TRBV27 combines with J gene TRBJ1-6, with TRBD1 matching 7 bases. CDR3 length equals 13 residues. Germline-derived CDR1 and CDR2 are MNHEY and SMNVEV (reference sequence). V was pared by 4 bases and J by 12 bases, with 6 bases of the junction left unmatched.

The J gene is TRBJ1-2, the V gene TRBV20-1; D not certain. Trimming removed 3 bases at V and 7 bases at J, with 9 bases between. The CDR3 loop spans 11 amino acids. The germline CDR1 and CDR2 sequences are DFQATT and SNEGSKA (reference sequence). The CDR3 DNA follows: TGCAGTGCTAGTGTTTTCGGTGGCTACACCTTC. This codes for CSASVFGGYTF.

The gene calls are TRBV6-6 and TRBJ2-5, with D maybe TRBD1 (5 bases). V was trimmed by 6 bases and J by 5 bases, leaving 19 bases between them. Germline V gives CDR1 MNHNY, CDR2 SVGAGI (reference sequence). The CDR3 is 15 residues long. The CDR3: CASSPPASQAETQYF. For the CDR3, the DNA is TGTGCCAGCAGCCCCCCAGCTTCACAGGCGGAGACCCAGTACTTC.

This clone was recorded a few times. The chain is built from TRBV18 and TRBJ1-2; 8 nucleotides match TRBD1. V was pared by 4 bases and J by 8 bases, with 6 bases of the junction left unmatched. CDR3 length equals 13 residues. In germline, CDR1 is KGHSH, CDR2 LQKENI. The CDR3 loop reads CASSLTGVGGYTF. In nucleotides, the CDR3 is TGTGCCAGCTCACTGACAGGGGTAGGAGGCTACACCTTC.

The genes are TRBV7-8 and TRBJ1-6, with TRBD1 matching 10 bases. This CDR3 has 15 residues. The V segment lost 5 bases and the J segment 9 bases; nucleotides outside the gene matches: 7. In germline, CDR1 is SGHVS, CDR2 FQNEAQ. The CDR3 region is CASSISGTGVSPLHF. The CDR3, as DNA: TGTGCCAGCAGCATTTCCGGGACAGGGGTTTCACCCCTCCACTTT.

The chain joins TRBV24-1 to TRBJ1-5; D is perhaps TRBD1 (5 bases). The V gene lost 7 bases and the J gene lost 3 bases, with 12 bases spanning the gap. Germline CDR1 and CDR2: KGHDR and SFDVKD. The CDR3 runs to 14 residues. CDR3 DNA sequence: TGTGCCACCAGGGGGCCGGGTAACAATCAGCCCCAGCATTTT. Protein sequence: CATRGPGNNQPQHF.

This chain connects TRBV7-6 to TRBJ2-1; the D gene is possibly TRBD1 (6 bases). The CDR3 consists of 15 residues. V shed 5 bases and J shed 0 bases, with 11 bases lying between them. Germline V gives CDR1 SGHVS, CDR2 FNYEAQ. In nucleotides, the CDR3 is TGTGCCAGCAGCGCCGACAGGAGCTCCTACAATGAGCAGTTCTTC. Encoded protein: CASSADRSSYNEQFF.

CDR3 region: CASSLLAPTDTQYF. Written as DNA, the CDR3 is TGTGCCAGCAGCTTGCTAGCTCCCACAGATACGCAGTATTTT. The chain combines TRBV7-2 with TRBJ2-3; possibly TRBD2 for D (5 bases). Germline CDR1 and CDR2: SGHTA and FQGNSA. The CDR3 extends over 14 amino acids. V was trimmed by 3 bases and J by 2 bases, leaving 9 bases between them.

This chain connects TRBV6-5 to TRBJ1-1; D is perhaps TRBD1 (5 bases). The CDR3 spans 15 residues. Trimming took off 4 bases at V and 7 bases at J, with 19 bases between the two ends. Germline V CDR1 and CDR2: MNHEY, SVGAGI. CDR3 residues: CASSSRLEQAHEAFF. DNA of the CDR3: TGTGCCAGCAGTTCACGTCTGGAACAGGCGCATGAAGCTTTCTTT.

The gene calls are TRBV2 and TRBJ2-7, with TRBD1 as a possible D gene (6 bases). The CDR3 length is 13 residues. V dropped 4 bases and J dropped 7 bases, with 14 bases sitting between them. The germline V gene encodes CDR1 SNHLY and CDR2 FYNNEI. For the CDR3, the DNA is TGTGCCAGCAGTGTCGGACAGTCTGGAGAGCAGTACTTC. Translating gives CASSVGQSGEQYF.

J is TRBJ1-2 and V is TRBV3-1 (or the pseudogene TRBV3-2), with D possibly TRBD1 on 6 matching bases. Germline assignment: CDR1 LGHDT and CDR2 YNNKEL (reference sequence). The CDR3 has 14 amino acids. With 4 bases removed from V and 6 bases from J, the gap between germline ends came to 15 bases. The DNA for the CDR3 is TGTGCCAGCAGCCCGAACCCAGGGGAAAATGGCTACACCTTC. As protein: CASSPNPGENGYTF.

This sequence joins TRBV28 and TRBJ1-2, with TRBD1 matching over 8 bases. Looked up from germline, CDR1 is MDHEN and CDR2 is SYDVKM. The CDR3 has 14 amino acids. J lost 5 bases, V lost 5 bases, and 7 bases had no gene match. In nucleotides, the CDR3 is TGTGCCAGCAGTCCGGACAGGGATAGGTATGGCTACACCTTC. Its translation is CASSPDRDRYGYTF.

V and J are TRBV6-1 and TRBJ2-2, with TRBD2 identical over 7 bases. From germline, CDR1 is MNHNS and CDR2 SASEGT. After removal of 2 bases from V and 9 bases from J, the junction contained 15 bases not matched to a gene. The CDR3 is 17 residues long. CDR3 residues: CASSETWGLGGTRELFF. CDR3 in DNA: TGTGCCAGCAGTGAAACGTGGGGTTTGGGAGGGACCAGGGAGCTGTTTTTT.

The chain carries TRBV6-5 and TRBJ1-5; TRBD1 aligns across 7 bases. V trimming: 7 bases; J trimming: 6 bases; junction bases outside the gene matches: 9. The germline CDR1 and CDR2 sequences are MNHEY and SVGAGI. The CDR3 has 14 amino acids. CDR3 in DNA: TGTGCCAGCAAAAACAGGGGTGGCGGTCAGCCCCAGCATTTT. It is translated as CASKNRGGGQPQHF.

V usage is TRBV27 and J usage is TRBJ2-7; 7 bases align to TRBD2. Germline CDR1 MNHEY, CDR2 SMNVEV (reference sequence). This CDR3 region has 15 residues. The trim removed 0 bases at V and 6 bases at J, leaving 8 bases unmatched. CDR3 amino acids: CASSLSQGGISEQYF. As DNA, the CDR3 is TGTGCCAGCAGTTTATCCCAGGGAGGGATTAGCGAGCAGTACTTC.

The chain is built from TRBV6-5 and TRBJ2-4; 9 positions agree with TRBD1. Trimming removed 6 bases from V and 8 bases from J; junction bases left unmatched: 11. The CDR3 loop spans 15 amino acids. Germline CDR1 is MNHEY and CDR2 is SVGAGI. The chain's CDR3 is CASRENRGRLDIQYF. CDR3 bases: TGTGCCAGCAGAGAGAACAGGGGGCGGTTGGACATTCAGTACTTC.

V is TRBV19 and J is TRBJ1-2; a weak D match, TRBD1 (6 bases). The CDR3 length is 15 residues. Looked up from germline, CDR1 is LNHDA and CDR2 is SQIVND (reference sequence). Between the trimmed V and J ends, which lost 0 bases and 3 bases, there was a span of 11 bases. The DNA of the CDR3 is TGTGCCAGTAGTATAGATCCTGGGGGCCACTATGGCTACACCTTC. Translation gives CASSIDPGGHYGYTF.

The genes are TRBV6-5 and TRBJ2-5, with D possibly being TRBD1 (6 bases). CDR3 length: 15 residues. Germline values: CDR1 MNHEY, CDR2 SVGAGI. The V and J ends lost 5 bases and 5 bases respectively, with 18 bases between them. For the CDR3, the DNA is TGTGCCAGCAGTCCTACAGGGTCTGCGAGGGAGACCCAGTACTTC. Translation: CASSPTGSARETQYF.

V and J are TRBV29-1 and TRBJ1-1, with 8 bases fitting TRBD1. CDR3 size: 13 residues. V was clipped by 4 bases and J by 8 bases; unmatched bases: 9. Germline V gene lookup returns CDR1 SQVTM and CDR2 ANQGSEA. Written as DNA, the CDR3 is TGCAGCGTTGGAGAGACAGGGGCGTTAGAAGCTTTCTTT. Amino acids: CSVGETGALEAFF.

The chain links TRBV7-6 to TRBJ1-6, with TRBD1 matching over 10 bases. The CDR3 contains 14 residues. Germline V gene sequence: CDR1 SGHVS, CDR2 FNYEAQ. V trimming: 5 bases; J trimming: 9 bases; junction bases outside the gene matches: 4. The CDR3 is CASSLDRGSSPLHF. DNA for the CDR3: TGTGCCAGCAGCCTGGACAGGGGGAGTTCACCCCTCCACTTT.

V gene TRBV2 combines with J gene TRBJ2-1; possible D gene TRBD2, 6 bases. CDR3 size: 12 residues. The V gene's germline CDR1 is SNHLY and CDR2 FYNNEI. V lost 9 bases to trimming and J lost 9 bases, with 15 bases between them. The CDR3 spells CARGQDSGEQFF. CDR3 DNA sequence: TGTGCCAGAGGGCAGGATAGCGGTGAGCAGTTCTTC.

The CDR3 region has the DNA TGTGCCAGCAATCAAGCGCCAGATGGCCATGAGCAGTTCTTC. It yields the protein CASNQAPDGHEQFF. The chain couples TRBV14 to TRBJ2-1; D gene uncertain. There are 14 residues in the CDR3. Trimming cost V 7 bases and J 8 bases, with 18 bases left between them. Per germline, CDR1 SGHDN and CDR2 FVKESK.

This chain uses TRBV30 with TRBJ1-5; D unresolved. Trimming removed 4 bases at V and 6 bases at J, with 13 bases between. Germline values: CDR1 GTSNPN, CDR2 SVGIG (reference sequence). The CDR3 extends over 13 amino acids. CDR3 residues: CAWTPPSGQPQHF. DNA for the CDR3: TGTGCCTGGACACCACCCAGCGGTCAGCCCCAGCATTTT.

This clone was detected only once. The junction differs from germline at one of its ends, possibly a read error. The genes are TRBV29-1 and TRBJ1-2; the match to TRBD1 covers 9 bases. There are 13 residues in the CDR3. CDR1 and CDR2 from the germline V gene are SQVTM and ANQGSEA. As DNA, the CDR3 is TGCAGCGTTCCGGGACAGGGTAACAATGGCTACACCTTC. Residues: CSVPGQGNNGYTF.

Only a few counts were recorded for this clone. The genes are TRBV4-2 and TRBJ1-1; D gene unclear. V shed 4 bases and J shed 5 bases, with 11 bases lying between them. Germline V CDR1 and CDR2: LGHNA, YNFKEQ. CDR3 size: 13 residues. The CDR3 here is CASSRGRETEAFF. CDR3 in DNA: TGTGCCAGCAGCCGAGGGAGGGAAACTGAAGCTTTCTTT.

The gene calls are TRBV15 and TRBJ1-1; D unclear. Trimming removed 0 bases from V and 6 bases from J, with 5 bases in between. CDR1 is LNHNV, CDR2 YYDKDF, per germline (reference sequence). This CDR3 comprises 12 residues. The CDR3 loop is CATSRDRSEAFF. CDR3 bases: TGTGCCACCAGCAGAGATCGGTCTGAAGCTTTCTTT.

CDR3 amino acids: CSVEDSTGHGYTF. CDR3 bases: TGCAGCGTTGAAGATTCGACTGGCCATGGCTACACCTTC. The chain joins TRBV29-1 to TRBJ1-2; no definite D call. V lost 0 bases, J lost 6 bases, and 11 bases lay in between. Germline V gene lookup returns CDR1 SQVTM and CDR2 ANQGSEA. CDR3 length equals 13 residues.

The table lists this clone with a few counts. V is TRBV24-1 and J is TRBJ1-2; D remains ambiguous. The CDR3 consists of 13 residues. Per germline, CDR1 KGHDR and CDR2 SFDVKD. Trimming stripped 4 bases from V and 2 bases from J, with 7 bases between. The CDR3 DNA reads TGTGCCACCAGTGAAAGGAGCAACTATGGCTACACCTTC. Its protein is CATSERSNYGYTF.